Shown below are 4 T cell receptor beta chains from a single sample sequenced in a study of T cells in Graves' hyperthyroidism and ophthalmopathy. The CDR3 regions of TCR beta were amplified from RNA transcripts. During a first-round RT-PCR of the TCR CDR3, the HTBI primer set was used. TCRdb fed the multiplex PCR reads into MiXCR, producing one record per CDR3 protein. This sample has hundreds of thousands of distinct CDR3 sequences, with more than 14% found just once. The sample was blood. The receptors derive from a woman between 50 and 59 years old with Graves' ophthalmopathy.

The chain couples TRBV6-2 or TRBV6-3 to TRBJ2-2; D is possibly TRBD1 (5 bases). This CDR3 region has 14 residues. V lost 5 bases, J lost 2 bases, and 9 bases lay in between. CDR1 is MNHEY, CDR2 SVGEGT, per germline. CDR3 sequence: CASSQGVNTGELFF. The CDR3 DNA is TGTGCCAGCAGTCAGGGCGTCAACACCGGGGAGCTGTTTTTT.

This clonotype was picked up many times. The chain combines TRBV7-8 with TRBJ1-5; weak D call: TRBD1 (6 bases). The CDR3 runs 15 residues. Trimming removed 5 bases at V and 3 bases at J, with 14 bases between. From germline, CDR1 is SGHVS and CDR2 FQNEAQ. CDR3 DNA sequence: TGTGCCAGCAGCCCTCTAGGGGGGAACAATCAGCCCCAGCATTTT. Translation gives CASSPLGGNNQPQHF.

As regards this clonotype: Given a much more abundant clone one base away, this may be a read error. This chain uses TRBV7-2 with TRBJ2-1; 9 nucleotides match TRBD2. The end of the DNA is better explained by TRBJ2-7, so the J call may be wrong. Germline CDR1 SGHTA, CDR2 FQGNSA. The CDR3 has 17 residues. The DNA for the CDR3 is TGTGCCAGCAGCCTCCCGGGACTAGCAGATGTAGGGAATGAGCAGTACTTC. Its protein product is CASSLPGLADVGNEQYF.

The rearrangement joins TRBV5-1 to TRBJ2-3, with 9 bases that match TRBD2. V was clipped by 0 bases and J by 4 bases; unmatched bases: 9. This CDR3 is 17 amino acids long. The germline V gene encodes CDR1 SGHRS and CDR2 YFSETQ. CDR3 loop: CASSLVGSGSLADTQYF. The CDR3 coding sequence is TGCGCCAGCAGCTTGGTGGGTAGCGGGAGCCTCGCAGATACGCAGTATTTT.